This section outlines one T cell receptor (beta chain) sequence together with its context. The entry originates in a study of radiotherapy plus CTLA-4 blockade in lung cancer. Looking at the study overall: Patients showed objective responses in about 20% of cases and disease control in 25% to 40%.

Assay: immunoSEQ multiplex PCR; the TCRdb copy retains only in-frame clones and omits some. The sample has 50,000 to 75,000 clones; 60% to 85% are singletons. Sequencing used peripheral blood, obtained from a patient treated with radiotherapy plus ipilimumab. The clonotype was recovered from a human donor with non-small cell lung cancer who had a complete response to radiotherapy plus ipilimumab.

The CDR3 nucleotides are TGTGCCAGCATGCCGGGACTAGCCATAGGGACAGATACGCAGTATTTT. Protein: CASMPGLAIGTDTQYF. The rearrangement joins TRBV2 to TRBJ2-3, with TRBD2 matching over 9 bases. The germline CDR1 and CDR2 sequences are SNHLY and FYNNEI. Trimming cost V 7 bases and J 3 bases; bases outside gene matches: 11. There are 16 residues in the CDR3.